This is a list of T cell receptor beta chains from one sample in a study of T cell responses to AZD1222 COVID-19 vaccine. Some clones are missing from TCRdb's copy, which holds only in-frame ones; the method was immunoSEQ multiplex PCR. Of 45,000 to 60,000 clones in the sample, around nine tenths are singletons; the top ten hold 3.5% to 4%. The sequencing here drew on peripheral blood, taken on day 0 of AZD1222 vaccination. The receptors stem from an adult in good health. The CDR3 runs from the conserved cysteine through the conserved F or W. The D gene is left open where the match is weak. Part of the rows lack a size; the others show once, few, many or a class for expanded clones.

CDR3 protein	CDR3 DNA	D gene	clone size	V gene	J gene
CASSVSGTVNTGELFF	TGTGCCAGCAGCGTCTCCGGGACAGTTAACACCGGGGAGCTGTTTTTT	TRBD1	NA	TRBV9	TRBJ2-2
CASSLGGQRFTDTQYF	TGTGCCAGCAGCCTTGGAGGACAGAGGTTCACAGATACGCAGTATTTT	NA	NA	TRBV7-2	TRBJ2-3
CASSLDTGLLEQYF	TGTGCCAGCAGTTTAGACACCGGCCTGCTCGAGCAGTACTTC	NA	NA	TRBV28	TRBJ2-7
CASSFYGTDPISTDTQYF	TGTGCCAGCAGTTTTTATGGGACAGACCCAATTAGCACAGATACGCAGTATTTT	TRBD1	NA	TRBV27	TRBJ2-3
CASSQGGGRRQETQYF	TGTGCCAGCAGCCAAGGGGGGGGCAGGAGACAAGAGACCCAGTACTTC	NA	NA	TRBV3-1/TRBV3-2	TRBJ2-5
CASSHRGPRRANTEAFF	TGTGCCAGCAGCCATAGAGGGCCCCGGCGGGCGAACACTGAAGCTTTCTTT	NA	NA	TRBV11-2	TRBJ1-1
CASSLSLAYEQYF	TGCGCCAGCAGCTTGTCACTAGCGTACGAGCAGTACTTC	TRBD2	NA	TRBV5-1	TRBJ2-7
CSVPGRNSYEQYF	TGCAGCGTCCCGGGACGGAACTCCTACGAGCAGTACTTC	NA	few	TRBV29-1	TRBJ2-7
CASSETQLTGGYYNSPLHF	TGTGCCAGCAGTGAAACCCAGCTGACAGGGGGATACTATAATTCACCCCTCCACTTT	TRBD1	NA	TRBV6-1	TRBJ1-6
CASSKEDRGRNYEQYF	TGTGCCAGCAGCAAAGAAGACAGGGGGCGAAATTACGAGCAGTACTTC	NA	NA	TRBV21-1	TRBJ2-7
CASSLGGGGPWRSNQPQHF	TGTGCCAGCAGTTTGGGAGGGGGGGGCCCCTGGCGGAGCAATCAGCCCCAGCATTTT	NA	once	TRBV28	TRBJ1-5
CASKTGYQETQYF	TGTGCCAGCAAGACAGGGTACCAAGAGACCCAGTACTTC	TRBD1	NA	TRBV28	TRBJ2-5
CASSLARDSQETQYF	TGCGCCAGCAGCTTGGCTCGGGACAGTCAAGAGACCCAGTACTTC	TRBD1	NA	TRBV5-1	TRBJ2-5
CASSKQVRDTQYF	TGTGCCAGCAGTAAACAGGTCCGAGATACGCAGTATTTT	NA	NA	TRBV12-3/TRBV12-4	TRBJ2-3
CASSLLMGGRTDTQYF	TGTGCCAGCAGTTTACTAATGGGGGGGCGGACAGATACGCAGTATTTT	NA	NA	TRBV28	TRBJ2-3
CASSATDSGANVLTF	TGTGCCAGCAGTGCGACGGACTCTGGGGCCAACGTCCTGACTTTC	NA	few	TRBV6-2/TRBV6-3	TRBJ2-6
CASSQAGGGEQFF	TGTGCCAGCAGCCAAGCGGGCGGGGGCGAGCAGTTCTTC	NA	NA	TRBV14	TRBJ2-1
CASRTTGTGYYEQYF	TGTGCCAGCAGGACCACCGGGACAGGCTATTACGAGCAGTACTTC	TRBD1	once	TRBV6-5	TRBJ2-7
CASSYSGIGEQYF	TGTGCCAGCAGTTACAGTGGCATAGGTGAGCAGTACTTC	NA	once	TRBV6-2/TRBV6-3	TRBJ2-7
CSVVVEGITDTQYF	TGCAGCGTTGTTGTGGAGGGGATCACAGATACGCAGTATTTT	NA	NA	TRBV29-1	TRBJ2-3
CASSYSTSPVNSPLHF	TGTGCTAGCAGTTACTCGACGTCGCCAGTCAATTCACCCCTCCACTTT	NA	NA	TRBV6-5	TRBJ1-6
CASSLTVGNEQFF	TGTGCCAGCAGCTTAACGGTGGGCAATGAGCAGTTCTTC	NA	NA	TRBV7-3	TRBJ2-1
CASSARQGLGPLHF	TGTGCCAGCAGTGCGCGACAGGGGTTGGGACCCCTCCACTTT	TRBD1	NA	TRBV6-2/TRBV6-3	TRBJ1-6
CASSLAGVSGNTIYF	TGCGCCAGCAGCTTGGCCGGTGTCTCTGGAAACACCATATATTTT	NA	NA	TRBV5-1	TRBJ1-3
CASSLLGTGGGNEQFF	TGTGCCAGCAGCCTGCTTGGGACAGGGGGTGGCAATGAGCAGTTCTTC	TRBD1	NA	TRBV4-2	TRBJ2-1
CASSQVGRGTNEKLFF	TGCGCCAGCAGCCAAGTGGGGCGGGGGACTAATGAAAAACTGTTTTTT	NA	once	TRBV4-3	TRBJ1-4
CASSPEIEAFF	TGTGCCAGCAGTCCCGAGATTGAAGCTTTCTTT	NA	NA	TRBV12-3/TRBV12-4	TRBJ1-1
CASSGGGTDTQYF	TGTGCCAGCAGCGGGGGGGGCACAGATACGCAGTATTTT	NA	NA	TRBV9	TRBJ2-3
CASSQGASGANVLTF	TGCGCCAGCAGCCAAGGGGCGTCTGGGGCCAACGTCCTGACTTTC	NA	NA	TRBV4-3	TRBJ2-6
CASSQVQGAQPQHF	TGCGCCAGCAGCCAAGTTCAGGGAGCTCAGCCCCAGCATTTT	NA	NA	TRBV4-1	TRBJ1-5
CAWNGGPDTQYF	TGTGCCTGGAATGGGGGGCCAGATACGCAGTATTTT	NA	NA	TRBV30	TRBJ2-3
CASSLDRPNTEAFF	TGTGCCAGCAGTCTGGACAGGCCGAACACTGAAGCTTTCTTT	TRBD1	NA	TRBV28	TRBJ1-1
CASSQTGLNQPQHF	TGTGCCAGCAGCCAAACGGGACTTAATCAGCCCCAGCATTTT	NA	NA	TRBV3-1/TRBV3-2	TRBJ1-5
CASSEAGGFSYEQYF	TGTGCCAGCAGTGAAGCAGGGGGCTTCTCCTACGAGCAGTACTTC	TRBD1	NA	TRBV6-1	TRBJ2-7
CASRPDRPDYGYTF	TGTGCCAGCAGACCCGACAGACCCGACTATGGCTACACCTTC	NA	NA	TRBV7-9	TRBJ1-2